The entry that follows covers one T cell receptor beta chain sequence. What antigen it recognizes has not been identified. It has no much larger one-base neighbor in the sample; base qualities were not kept. High-throughput TCRbeta CDR3 sequencing of frozen genomic DNA was performed by immunoSEQ, including PCR amplification, mapping, bias correction and internal controls. On the study's bioinformatics: Productive rearrangements were retained, and unique TCRbeta sequences were defined by the CDR3 nucleotide sequence together with the V and J gene. A sequence counted as donor-reactive only if the sequence showed at least 5-fold expansion in CFSE-low cells compared with unstimulated pre-transplant cells and had a frequency of at least 0.01%. Minimum frequency thresholds were set for each subject based on the unstimulated sample with the lowest template count, ensuring at least 90% detection power. Jensen-Shannon divergence between the top 1000 TCRbeta sequences after and before transplant was used to measure repertoire turnover. Two-sided Fisher's exact tests were used to test for changes in how often donor-reactive sequences were detected. TCRdb mirrors the immuneACCESS table, restricted to in-frame sequences. Some clones are absent from its copies; in checked studies, under half trace to an unresolved V gene, and the reason for the others is unknown. D and trimming come from the DNA, and the V and J calls and clone size come from that table. The sample table shows about 24,000 clones, and 55% to 75% are seen once. Approximately 3% of the sample lies in the top ten.

Interpreted using the paper, the time point label stands for: pre-transplant. Unstimulated PBMCs, after thawing, were stained for CD3, CD4 and CD8 and then FACS-sorted into CD3+CD4+ and CD3+CD8+ populations. All 8 studied subjects were randomized to immunosuppression withdrawal. Genomic DNA was isolated with the Qiagen DNeasy Blood and Tissue Kit. The data stem from a study of T cell clones after liver transplantation (dated by TCRdb to between 2018 and 2021). As for the study more broadly: ITN030ST, the source of the samples, was a randomized trial that attempted immunosuppression withdrawal within 2 years of liver transplantation. Blood samples were collected pre-transplant, pre-randomization before withdrawal, and post-randomization after either complete withdrawal or failed withdrawal. Donor-reactive T cell clones were identified by TCRbeta sequencing after a pre-transplant mixed lymphocyte reaction and then tracked in post-transplant blood. The studied cohort comprised 8 liver transplant recipients, 3 classified as tolerant and 5 as non-tolerant. Of the eight recipients, a few were HCV-positive, while the remaining recipients had been transplanted for non-autoimmune, non-viral indications. No induction therapy was given to the subjects, and standard immunosuppression was administered until randomization at 12-24 months post-transplant. Third party-reactive TCRbeta sequences from pre-transplant MLRs were also identified as an antigen-independent comparator for donor-reactive sequences. Tolerance meant complete immunosuppression withdrawal for at least one year without liver enzymes rising beyond twice the upper limit of normal.

Study-wide findings and limitations: Conclusions were preliminary, limited by small, heterogeneous patient numbers and non-standardized post-transplant time points. After accounting for repertoire turnover, donor-reactive detection was significantly reduced in 7 of 8 subjects for CD4 and 8 of 8 for CD8. Donor-reactive sequences decreased more than third party-reactive sequences, which suggests partial antigen-specific deletion that was not related to withdrawal success. Since no allograft tissue specimens were available, donor-reactive T cells may have migrated into the graft instead of being deleted. Low numbers of available donor cells limited the measurable donor-reactive repertoire in a couple of subjects. In most of the 8 subjects, circulating donor-reactive CD4 TCRbeta sequences decreased significantly after transplant, regardless of tolerance or HCV status.

This receptor was taken from a human donor who received a liver transplant. Sequenced material: CD4+ T cells from blood, taken before liver transplant.

The nucleotide sequence is TGTGCCAGTACCCCCTGGAGGGGGAGAAACACCGGGGAGCTGTTTTTT. The translation is CASTPWRGRNTGELFF. Recombination joined TRBV19 with TRBJ2-2; the D element might be TRBD1 or TRBD2, as each aligns at 6 bases. The CDR3 measures 16 amino acids from cysteine to phenylalanine. The only DNA kept is the CDR3, 48 bases in frame from the first base. Per the germline V gene (reference sequence), LNHDA is the CDR1 and SQIVND is the CDR2. V is cut by 7 bases and J by 2 bases, and the space between the germline ends is 17 bases. Here the CDR3 is joined to the reference TRBV19 and TRBJ2-2 genes, and the full variable domain is: DGGITQSPKYLFRKEGQNVTLSCEQNLNHDAMYWYRQDPGQGLRLIYYSQIVNDFQKGDIAEGYSVSREKKESFPLTVTSAQKNPTAFYLCASTPWRGRNTGELFFGEGSRLTVL.